The T cell receptor beta chain described here comes from a study of T cell repertoires in cytomegalovirus infection (dated by TCRdb to about 2019). As for the study more broadly: Donor HLA type was relevant to the analysis, as public TCR beta signatures indicated carriage of CMV infection together with the matching HLA type. Overall study results and their limits: The ex vivo response was dominated by HLA-C-restricted CMV-specific TCR beta clonotypes, which also provided the single most frequent clonotype in two of eight donors. In both this cohort and an independent cohort of approximately 350 donors, the cumulative frequency of public TCR beta family members distinguished carriers of CMV infection plus the relevant HLA type.

The instrument given in TCRdb is Illumina HiSeq 1500. In TCRdb, the public reads were trimmed at Q25 with fastp and aligned with MiXCR, with productive beta chains retained. Every CDR3 protein is listed once, alongside the most common genes and DNA of its rows. The sample table lists around 180,000 distinct CDR3 sequences, 28% of them with a count of one. Approximately 31% of the sample comes from the top ten. Worth noting for this clonotype: It lacks a known antigen. Base qualities are missing; no much larger clone stands one base away.

This clonotype originated in a human donor in good health (CMV status not recorded). Some clones in this sample may be carry-over from other donors' samples. Sequenced input: PBMCs.

CDR3 loop: CATSRDASQETQYF. The nucleotide sequence is TGTGCCACCAGCAGAGATGCCAGCCAAGAGACCCAGTACTTC. Rearrangement joined TRBV15 to TRBJ2-5, with the D gene not clear enough to name. CDR1 and CDR2 are drawn from the germline V gene (reference sequence): LNHNV, YYDKDF. The CDR3 goes from the cysteine to the phenylalanine over 14 residues. The DNA shown is the 42-base CDR3, in frame from base 1. The V and J ends are trimmed by 0 bases and 1 base, leaving 6 bases between them.